This T cell receptor (beta chain) originates from a study of shared clonotypes between healthy human individuals. Overall study results and limits: Clonotypes that were shared across a few donors made up around 4.6% of naive CD4 clonotypes. Estimated richness values were generally larger in naive subsets than in memory subsets.

CD4+ cells underwent separation, giving CD45RA+ naive and CD45RA-negative memory subsets. The data were produced by immunoSEQ multiplex PCR, yet TCRdb's version contains in-frame clones alone and is incomplete. Of approximately 620,000 clones listed, approximately 97% are singletons. Germline CDR1 and CDR2: SGHRS and YFSETQ. V was shortened by 2 bases and J by 5 bases, with 7 bases between the two germline ends. CDR3 length equals 13 residues. Remarks on this clone: Its antigen is currently unknown.

The sequence came from a woman in her thirties in good health. The chain links TRBV5-1 to TRBJ1-4; D is uncertain. The sequenced sample consisted of naive CD4+ T cells sorted from blood. Subset denoted: CD45RA+ positively selected. CDR3 bases: TGCGCCAGCAGCTTCGGCAAAAATGAAAAACTGTTTTTT. Protein product: CASSFGKNEKLFF. Based on the CDR3 plus reference TRBV5-1 and TRBJ1-4, the full variable domain is KAGVTQTPRYLIKTRGQQVTLSCSPISGHRSVSWYQQTPGQGLQFLFEYFSETQRNKGNFPGRFSGRQFSNSRSEMNVSTLELGDSALYLCASSFGKNEKLFFGSGTQLSVL.